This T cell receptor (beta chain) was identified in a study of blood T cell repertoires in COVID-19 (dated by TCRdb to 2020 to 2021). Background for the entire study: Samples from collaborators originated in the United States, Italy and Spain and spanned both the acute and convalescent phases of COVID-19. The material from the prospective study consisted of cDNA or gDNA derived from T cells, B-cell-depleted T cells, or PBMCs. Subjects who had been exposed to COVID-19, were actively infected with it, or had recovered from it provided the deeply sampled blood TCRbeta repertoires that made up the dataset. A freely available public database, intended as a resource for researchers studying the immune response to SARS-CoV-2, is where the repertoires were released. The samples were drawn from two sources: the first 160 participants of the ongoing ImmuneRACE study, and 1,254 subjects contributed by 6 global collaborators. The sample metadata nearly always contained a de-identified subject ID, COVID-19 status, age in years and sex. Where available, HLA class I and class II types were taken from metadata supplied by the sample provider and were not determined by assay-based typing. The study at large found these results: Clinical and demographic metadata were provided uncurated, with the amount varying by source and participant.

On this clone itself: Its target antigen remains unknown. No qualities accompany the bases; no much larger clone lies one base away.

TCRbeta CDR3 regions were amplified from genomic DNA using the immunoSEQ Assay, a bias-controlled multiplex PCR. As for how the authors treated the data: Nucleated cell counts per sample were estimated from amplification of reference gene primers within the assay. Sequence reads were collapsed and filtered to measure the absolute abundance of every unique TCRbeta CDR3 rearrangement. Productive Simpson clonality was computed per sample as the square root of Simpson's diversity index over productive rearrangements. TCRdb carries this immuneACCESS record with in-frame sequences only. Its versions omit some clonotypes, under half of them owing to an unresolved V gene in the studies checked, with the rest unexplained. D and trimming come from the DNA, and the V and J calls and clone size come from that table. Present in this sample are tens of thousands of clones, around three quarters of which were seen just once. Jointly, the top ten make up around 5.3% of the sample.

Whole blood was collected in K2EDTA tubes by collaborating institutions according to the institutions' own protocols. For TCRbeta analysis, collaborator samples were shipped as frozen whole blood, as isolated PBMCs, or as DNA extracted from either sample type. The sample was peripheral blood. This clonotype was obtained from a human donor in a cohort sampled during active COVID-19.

The CDR3: CASIEGGTNYGYTF. DNA sequence: TGTGCCAGCATCGAGGGCGGAACTAACTATGGCTACACCTTC. The chain is encoded by TRBV6-5 joined to TRBJ1-2; the D segment cannot be called with confidence. The CDR3 covers 14 residues, taking in both the cysteine and the phenylalanine. CDR3 DNA is the only sequence kept; it has 42 bases, read in frame from the first base. The germline V gene gives CDR1 as MNHEY and CDR2 as SVGAGI. Trimming costs V 7 bases and J 0 bases, and their ends lie 12 bases apart.